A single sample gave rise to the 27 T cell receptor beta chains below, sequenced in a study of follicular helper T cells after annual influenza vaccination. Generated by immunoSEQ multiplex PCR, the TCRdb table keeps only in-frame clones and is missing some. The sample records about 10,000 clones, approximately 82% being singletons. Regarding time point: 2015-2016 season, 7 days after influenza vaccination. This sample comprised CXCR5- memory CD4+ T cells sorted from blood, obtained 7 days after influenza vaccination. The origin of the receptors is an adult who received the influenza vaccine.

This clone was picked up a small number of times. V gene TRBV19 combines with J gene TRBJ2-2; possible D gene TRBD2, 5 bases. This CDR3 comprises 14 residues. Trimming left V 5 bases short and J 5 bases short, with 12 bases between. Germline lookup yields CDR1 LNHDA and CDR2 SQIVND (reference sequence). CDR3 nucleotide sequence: TGTGCCAGTAGTGTGGCGGGTATGACCGGGGAGCTGTTTTTT. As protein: CASSVAGMTGELFF.

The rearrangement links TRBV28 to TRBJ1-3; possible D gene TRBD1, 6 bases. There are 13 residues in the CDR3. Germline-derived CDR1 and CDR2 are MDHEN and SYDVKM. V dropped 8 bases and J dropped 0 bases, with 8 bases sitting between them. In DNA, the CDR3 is TGTGCCAGCCAACAGGGCTCTGGAAACACCATATATTTT. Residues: CASQQGSGNTIYF. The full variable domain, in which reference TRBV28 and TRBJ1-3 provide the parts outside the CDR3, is DVKVTQSSRYLVKRTGEKVFLECVQDMDHENMFWYRQDPGLGLRLIYFSYDVKMKEKGDIPEGYSVSREKKERFSLILESASTNQTSMYLCASQQGSGNTIYFGEGSWLTVV.

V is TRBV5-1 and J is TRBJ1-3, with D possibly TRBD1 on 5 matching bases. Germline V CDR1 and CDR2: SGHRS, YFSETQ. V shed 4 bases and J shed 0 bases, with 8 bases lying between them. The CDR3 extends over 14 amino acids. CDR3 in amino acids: CASSQTVSGNTIYF. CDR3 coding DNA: TGCGCCAGCAGCCAGACAGTCTCTGGAAACACCATATATTTT.

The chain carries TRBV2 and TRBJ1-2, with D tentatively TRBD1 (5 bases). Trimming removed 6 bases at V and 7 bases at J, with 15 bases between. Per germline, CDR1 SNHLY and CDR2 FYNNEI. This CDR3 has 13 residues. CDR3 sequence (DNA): TGTGCCAGCAGCGTAGACAGTCCTACTGGCTACACCTTC. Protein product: CASSVDSPTGYTF.

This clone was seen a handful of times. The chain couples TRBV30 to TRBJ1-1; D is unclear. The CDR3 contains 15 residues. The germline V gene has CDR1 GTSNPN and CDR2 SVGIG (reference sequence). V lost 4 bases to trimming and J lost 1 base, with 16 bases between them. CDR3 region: CAWMKGFFRNTEAFF. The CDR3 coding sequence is TGTGCCTGGATGAAGGGTTTTTTTCGGAACACTGAAGCTTTCTTT. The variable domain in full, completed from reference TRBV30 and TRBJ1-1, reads SQTIHQWPATLVQPVGSPLSLECTVEGTSNPNLYWYRQAAGRGLQLLFYSVGIGQISSEVPQNLSASRPQDRQFILSSKKLLLSDSGFYLCAWMKGFFRNTEAFFGQGTRLTVV.

CDR3 sequence: CASLQDRGLFEGTEAFF. The CDR3 DNA reads as TGTGCCAGCTTACAGGACAGGGGGCTTTTTGAAGGCACTGAAGCTTTCTTT. The rearrangement links TRBV18 to TRBJ1-1, with 11 bases fitting TRBD1. The V gene's germline CDR1 is KGHSH and CDR2 LQKENI. CDR3 length: 17 amino acids. The trim removed 7 bases at V and 4 bases at J, leaving 14 bases unmatched. Full variable domain (outside the CDR3, taken from reference TRBV18 and TRBJ1-1): NAGVMQNPRHLVRRRGQEARLRCSPMKGHSHVYWYRQLPEEGLKFMVYLQKENIIDESGMPKERFSAEFPKEGPSILRIQQVVRGDSAAYFCASLQDRGLFEGTEAFFGQGTRLTVV.

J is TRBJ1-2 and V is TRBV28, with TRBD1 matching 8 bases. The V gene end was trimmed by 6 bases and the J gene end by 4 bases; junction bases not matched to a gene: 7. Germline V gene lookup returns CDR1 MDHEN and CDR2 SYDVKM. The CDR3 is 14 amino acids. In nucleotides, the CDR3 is TGTGCCAGCAGGGACAGGGTGGGAGGCTATGGCTACACCTTC. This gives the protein CASRDRVGGYGYTF.

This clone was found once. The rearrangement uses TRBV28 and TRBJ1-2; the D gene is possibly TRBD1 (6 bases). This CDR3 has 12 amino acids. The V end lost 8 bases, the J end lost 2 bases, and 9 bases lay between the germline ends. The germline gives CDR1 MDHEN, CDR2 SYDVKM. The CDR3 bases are TGTGCCAGCCGGGACACAAACTATGGCTACACCTTC. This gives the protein CASRDTNYGYTF.

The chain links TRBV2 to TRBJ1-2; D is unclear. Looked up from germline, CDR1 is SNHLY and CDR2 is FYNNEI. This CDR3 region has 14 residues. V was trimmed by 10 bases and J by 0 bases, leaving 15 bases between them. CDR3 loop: CAINKPSANYGYTF. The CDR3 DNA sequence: TGTGCCATCAATAAGCCGTCAGCTAACTATGGCTACACCTTC.

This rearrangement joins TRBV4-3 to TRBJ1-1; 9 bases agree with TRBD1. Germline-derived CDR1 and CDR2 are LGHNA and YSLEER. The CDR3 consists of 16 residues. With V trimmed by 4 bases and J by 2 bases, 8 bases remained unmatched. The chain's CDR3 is CASSPGQGRTNTEAFF. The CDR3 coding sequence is TGCGCCAGCAGCCCGGGACAGGGCCGCACCAACACTGAAGCTTTCTTT.

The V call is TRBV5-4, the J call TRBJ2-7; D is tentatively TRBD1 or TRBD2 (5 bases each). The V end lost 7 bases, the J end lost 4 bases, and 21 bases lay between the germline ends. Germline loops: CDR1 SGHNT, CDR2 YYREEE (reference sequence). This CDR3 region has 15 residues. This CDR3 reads CASGRRTGRFYEQYF. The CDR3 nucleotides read TGTGCCAGCGGACGCCGGACGGGGCGATTTTACGAGCAGTACTTC.

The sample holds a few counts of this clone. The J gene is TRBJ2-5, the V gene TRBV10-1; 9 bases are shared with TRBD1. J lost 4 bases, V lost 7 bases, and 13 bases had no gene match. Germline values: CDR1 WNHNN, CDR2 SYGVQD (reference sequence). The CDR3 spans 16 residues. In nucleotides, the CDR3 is TGCGCCAGCATCCGACTCCCGGGACAGGGAACAGAGACCCAGTACTTC. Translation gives CASIRLPGQGTETQYF.

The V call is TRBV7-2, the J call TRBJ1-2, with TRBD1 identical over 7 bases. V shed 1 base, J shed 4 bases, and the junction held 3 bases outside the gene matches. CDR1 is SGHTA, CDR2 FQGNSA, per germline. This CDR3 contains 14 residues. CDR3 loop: CASSLGTGLYGYTF. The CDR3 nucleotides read TGTGCCAGCAGCTTAGGGACAGGACTCTATGGCTACACCTTC.

In DNA, the CDR3 is TGTGCCAGCAATTGGCGCGGGGGGACCTACAATGAGCAGTTCTTC. Amino acid sequence: CASNWRGGTYNEQFF. This rearrangement joins TRBV28 to TRBJ2-1, with TRBD2 matching over 8 bases. The CDR3 is 15 residues long. J gave up 2 bases and V 7 bases, and 7 bases lay outside the gene matches. Germline V gives CDR1 MDHEN, CDR2 SYDVKM. Variable domain in full (rest from reference TRBV28 and TRBJ2-1): DVKVTQSSRYLVKRTGEKVFLECVQDMDHENMFWYRQDPGLGLRLIYFSYDVKMKEKGDIPEGYSVSREKKERFSLILESASTNQTSMYLCASNWRGGTYNEQFFGPGTRLTVL.

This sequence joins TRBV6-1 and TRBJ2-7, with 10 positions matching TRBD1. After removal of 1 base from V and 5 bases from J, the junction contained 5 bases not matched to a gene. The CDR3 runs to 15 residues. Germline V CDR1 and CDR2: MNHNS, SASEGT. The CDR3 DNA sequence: TGTGCCAGCAGTGAAGGCGGGACAGGGGCAAACGAGCAGTACTTC. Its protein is CASSEGGTGANEQYF.

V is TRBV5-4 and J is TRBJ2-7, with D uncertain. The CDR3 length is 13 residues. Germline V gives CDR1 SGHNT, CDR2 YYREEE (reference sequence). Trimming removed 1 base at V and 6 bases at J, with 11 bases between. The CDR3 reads CASSLQVSSEQYF. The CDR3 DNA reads TGTGCCAGCAGCTTGCAGGTTTCCAGCGAGCAGTACTTC.

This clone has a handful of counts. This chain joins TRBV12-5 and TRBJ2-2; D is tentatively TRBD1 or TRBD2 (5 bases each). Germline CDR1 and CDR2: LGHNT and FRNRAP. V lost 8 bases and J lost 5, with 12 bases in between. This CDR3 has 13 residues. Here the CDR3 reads CASRDGATGELFF. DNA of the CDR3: TGTGCTAGTAGGGACGGAGCAACCGGGGAGCTGTTTTTT.

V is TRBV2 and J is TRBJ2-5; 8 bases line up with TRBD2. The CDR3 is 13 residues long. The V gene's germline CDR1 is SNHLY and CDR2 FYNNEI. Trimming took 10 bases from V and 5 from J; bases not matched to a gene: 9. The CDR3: CATRTSPQETQYF. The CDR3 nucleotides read TGTGCCACCCGGACTAGCCCCCAGGAGACCCAGTACTTC.

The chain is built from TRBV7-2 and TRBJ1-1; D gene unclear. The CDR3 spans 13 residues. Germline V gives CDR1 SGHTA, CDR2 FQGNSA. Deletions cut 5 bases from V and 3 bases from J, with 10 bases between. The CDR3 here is CASSVGRDTEAFF. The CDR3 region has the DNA TGTGCCAGCAGCGTGGGAAGGGACACTGAAGCTTTCTTT.

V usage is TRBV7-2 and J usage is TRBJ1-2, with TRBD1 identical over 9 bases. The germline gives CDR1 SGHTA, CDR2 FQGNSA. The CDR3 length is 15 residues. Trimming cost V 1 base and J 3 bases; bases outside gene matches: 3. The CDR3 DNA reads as TGTGCCAGCAGCTTAGTAGGGACAGGGCACTATGGCTACACCTTC. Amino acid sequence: CASSLVGTGHYGYTF.

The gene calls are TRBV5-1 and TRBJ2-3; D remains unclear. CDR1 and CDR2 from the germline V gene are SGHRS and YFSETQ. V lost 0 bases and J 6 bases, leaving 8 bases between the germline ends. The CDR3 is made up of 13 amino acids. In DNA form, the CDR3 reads TGCGCCAGCAGCTTGGTTTTGAACGATACGCAGTATTTT. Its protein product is CASSLVLNDTQYF.

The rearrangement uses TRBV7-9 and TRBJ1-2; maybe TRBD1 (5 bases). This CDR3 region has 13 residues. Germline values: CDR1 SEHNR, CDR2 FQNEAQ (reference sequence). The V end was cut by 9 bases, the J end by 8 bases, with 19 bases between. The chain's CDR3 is CASSYQGERGYTF. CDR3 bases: TGTGCCAGTTCCTACCAGGGCGAGCGGGGCTACACCTTC.

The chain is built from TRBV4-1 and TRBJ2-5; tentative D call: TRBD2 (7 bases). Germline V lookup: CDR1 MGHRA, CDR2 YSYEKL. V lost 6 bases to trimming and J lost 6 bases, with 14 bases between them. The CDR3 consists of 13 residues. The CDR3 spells CASSFGGLQTQYF. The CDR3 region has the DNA TGCGCCAGCAGTTTCGGGGGGCTACAGACCCAGTACTTC.

In nucleotides, the CDR3 is TGTGCCTGGGGGACTATTTTTAATCAGCCCCAGCATTTT. Amino acid sequence: CAWGTIFNQPQHF. This sequence joins TRBV30 and TRBJ1-5; a weak D match, TRBD1 (5 bases). The germline V gene encodes CDR1 GTSNPN and CDR2 SVGIG (reference sequence). The CDR3 length is 13 residues. Between the trimmed V and J ends, which lost 5 bases and 4 bases, there was a span of 12 bases.

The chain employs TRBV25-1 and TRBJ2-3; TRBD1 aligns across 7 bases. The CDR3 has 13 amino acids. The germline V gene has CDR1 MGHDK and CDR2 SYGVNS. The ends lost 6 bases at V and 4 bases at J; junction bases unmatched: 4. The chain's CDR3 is CASRQGWADTQYF. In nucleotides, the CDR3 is TGTGCCAGCAGACAGGGGTGGGCAGATACGCAGTATTTT.

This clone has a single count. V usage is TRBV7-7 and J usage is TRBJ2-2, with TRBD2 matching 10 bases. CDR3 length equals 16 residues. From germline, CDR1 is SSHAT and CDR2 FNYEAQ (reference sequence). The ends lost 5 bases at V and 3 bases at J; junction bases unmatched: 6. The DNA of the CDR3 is TGTGCCAGCAGCAAGGGACTAGCGACGGACACCGGGGAGCTGTTTTTT. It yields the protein CASSKGLATDTGELFF.

The CDR3 region is CASSLFRQEDTQYF. CDR3 in DNA: TGTGCCAGCAGCTTATTCAGGCAAGAAGATACGCAGTATTTT. The rearrangement links TRBV5-6 to TRBJ2-3, with D unclear. V lost 2 bases to trimming and J lost 5 bases, with 12 bases between them. CDR1 is SGHDT, CDR2 YYEEEE, per germline. The CDR3 covers 14 residues. Supplemented by reference TRBV5-6 and TRBJ2-3, the full variable domain reads DAGVTQSPTHLIKTRGQQVTLRCSPKSGHDTVSWYQQALGQGPQFIFQYYEEEERQRGNFPDRFSGHQFPNYSSELNVNALLLGDSALYLCASSLFRQEDTQYFGPGTRLTVL.